The 26 T cell receptor beta chains in this list originate from one sample, sequenced in a study of early T cells in non-severe SARS-CoV-2 infection. TCRdb processed the 5' RACE reads anew with MiXCR; each CDR3 protein has one entry. The sample carries some 51,000 distinct CDR3 sequences, more than 12% recorded once. Sequencing used whole blood, obtained at baseline. These receptors were obtained from an adult who was a healthcare worker with PCR-confirmed SARS-CoV-2 infection or an uninfected control (not recorded which).

This clonotype was recorded at least ten times. V gene TRBV11-3 combines with J gene TRBJ2-1; either TRBD1 or TRBD2 may supply D (5 bases each). Between the trimmed V and J ends, which lost 3 bases and 4 bases, there was a span of 13 bases. Germline CDR1 SGHNT, CDR2 YENEEA. The CDR3 loop spans 15 amino acids. CDR3 in DNA: TGTGCCAGCAGCTTCGGGGACCATCCATACAATGAGCAGTTCTTC. This gives the protein CASSFGDHPYNEQFF.

This clonotype turned up a few times. The chain has TRBV28 and TRBJ2-2, with D possibly TRBD1 on 5 matching bases. The CDR3 has 14 residues. With 7 bases removed from V and 4 bases from J, the gap between germline ends came to 13 bases. Germline CDR1 is MDHEN and CDR2 is SYDVKM. CDR3 region: CASTQGIGTGELFF. The CDR3 bases are TGTGCCAGCACCCAGGGTATAGGCACCGGGGAGCTGTTTTTT.

This chain uses TRBV20-1 with TRBJ1-1; the D is unclear. The V end was cut by 1 base, the J end by 4 bases, with 13 bases between. CDR1 and CDR2 (germline): DFQATT, SNEGSKA (reference sequence). This CDR3 comprises 14 residues. As DNA, the CDR3 is TGCAGTGCTAGAGCCCCGAAGTCTAGCACTGAAGCTTTCTTT. This gives the protein CSARAPKSSTEAFF.

V and J are TRBV6-6 and TRBJ2-3; D gene ambiguous. CDR3 length equals 13 residues. Deletions cut 4 bases from V and 2 bases from J, with 7 bases between. Germline CDR1 and CDR2: MNHNY and SVGAGI (reference sequence). The CDR3 loop is CASSSALTDTQYF. CDR3 bases: TGTGCCAGCAGTTCGGCTCTCACAGATACGCAGTATTTT.

The chain links TRBV7-6 to TRBJ2-3; TRBD2 might be the D (5 bases). The CDR3 has 14 amino acids. Germline lookup yields CDR1 SGHVS and CDR2 FNYEAQ. Deletions cut 1 base from V and 2 bases from J, with 7 bases between. The CDR3 protein is CASSLGGPTDTQYF. The CDR3 DNA is TGTGCCAGCAGCTTAGGCGGGCCCACAGATACGCAGTATTTT.

This chain connects TRBV18 to TRBJ1-1, with 9 bases identical to TRBD1. V lost 1 base and J lost 11; bases outside the gene matches: 5. CDR1 is KGHSH, CDR2 LQKENI, per germline. The CDR3 extends over 13 amino acids. The CDR3 bases are TGTGCCAGCTCACCACAAACAGGGGGCACGGCTTTCTTT. Translation gives CASSPQTGGTAFF. Complete variable domain (other parts from reference TRBV18 and TRBJ1-1): NAGVMQNPRHLVRRRGQEARLRCSPMKGHSHVYWYRQLPEEGLKFMVYLQKENIIDESGMPKERFSAEFPKEGPSILRIQQVVRGDSAAYFCASSPQTGGTAFFGQGTRLTVV.

A few counts support this clonotype. The chain has TRBV7-8 and TRBJ2-2, with D perhaps TRBD1 (6 bases). The CDR3 has 17 amino acids. CDR1 SGHVS and CDR2 FQNEAQ come from the germline V gene. V was trimmed by 0 bases and J by 4 bases, leaving 15 bases between them. CDR3 bases: TGTGCCAGCAGCTTAGCAGATTGGGGGCAAGGCACCGGGGAGCTGTTTTTT. It yields the protein CASSLADWGQGTGELFF.

In its sample, this clonotype was seen a few times. V usage is TRBV6-1 and J usage is TRBJ2-7, with D perhaps matching TRBD2 (6 bases). V was clipped by 10 bases and J by 3 bases, with 13 bases between them. The CDR3 is 12 residues long. The V gene's germline CDR1 is MNHNS and CDR2 SASEGT. CDR3 DNA sequence: TGTGCCACGCGGGACCTCCTCTACGAGCAGTACTTC. It is translated as CATRDLLYEQYF.

CDR3 protein: CASSTRQGFSTGELFF. In nucleotides, the CDR3 is TGTGCCAGCAGCACCAGACAGGGCTTTAGCACCGGGGAGCTGTTTTTT. The chain has TRBV5-5 and TRBJ2-2, with TRBD1 matching 7 bases. V dropped 4 bases and J dropped 4; count of bases not matched to a gene: 10. The CDR3 covers 16 residues. Germline V gene sequence: CDR1 SGHKS, CDR2 YYEKEE (reference sequence).

Only a few counts were recorded for this clonotype. This chain joins TRBV10-1 and TRBJ2-1; 14 nucleotides line up with TRBD2. V gave up 6 bases and J gave up 9 bases; unmatched junction bases: 7. Germline-derived CDR1 and CDR2 are WNHNN and SYGVQD (reference sequence). This CDR3 spans 15 amino acids. CDR3 nucleotides: TGCGCCAGCAGCCCCGGGACTAGCGGGAGTGCTGAGCAGTTCTTC. Amino acid sequence: CASSPGTSGSAEQFF.

This clonotype was detected a few times. The chain links TRBV5-1 to TRBJ2-3, with D perhaps TRBD2 (5 bases). The V and J ends lost 4 bases and 8 bases respectively, with 14 bases between them. The CDR3 sequence is 13 residues long. Germline CDR1 SGHRS, CDR2 YFSETQ. The CDR3 region is CASSPRVPATQYF. CDR3 sequence (DNA): TGCGCCAGCAGCCCGAGGGTCCCGGCTACGCAGTATTTT. Supplemented by reference TRBV5-1 and TRBJ2-3, the full variable domain reads KAGVTQTPRYLIKTRGQQVTLSCSPISGHRSVSWYQQTPGQGLQFLFEYFSETQRNKGNFPGRFSGRQFSNSRSEMNVSTLELGDSALYLCASSPRVPATQYFGPGTRLTVL.

A remark on this clonotype: A read error may account for a junction end that differs from germline. The chain links TRBV3-1 to TRBJ2-6; TRBD1 or TRBD2 may be the D gene (5 bases each). This CDR3 contains 14 residues. The germline CDR1 and CDR2 sequences are LGHDT and YNNKEL (reference sequence). Here the CDR3 reads CASSQSDGANVLIF. CDR3 bases: TGTGCCAGCAGCCAATCAGACGGGGCCAACGTCCTGATTTTC. The whole variable domain, filled in from reference TRBV3-1 and TRBJ2-6, reads DTAVSQTPKYLVTQMGNDKSIKCEQNLGHDTMYWYKQDSKKFLKIMFSYNNKELIINETVPNRFSPKSPDKAHLNLHINSLELGDSAVYFCASSQSDGANVLIFGAGSRLTVL.

The chain couples TRBV6-6 to TRBJ2-5, with D perhaps matching TRBD1 or TRBD2 (6 bases each). CDR3 length: 13 amino acids. Germline CDR1 reads MNHNY; CDR2 reads SVGAGI (reference sequence). The V gene lost 6 bases and the J gene lost 5 bases, with 13 bases spanning the gap. In DNA form, the CDR3 reads TGTGCCAGCAGAATTACAGGGAGGGAGACCCAGTACTTC. Encoded protein: CASRITGRETQYF.

This clonotype was detected a few times. The chain uses TRBV4-1 and TRBJ1-2; D perhaps matches TRBD1 (6 bases). CDR1 MGHRA and CDR2 YSYEKL come from the germline V gene. V shed 4 bases and J shed 4 bases, with 16 bases lying between them. The CDR3 has 15 residues. In DNA, the CDR3 is TGCGCCAGCAGCCCCCGTGATCCGGGGGCCTATGGCTACACCTTC. It encodes CASSPRDPGAYGYTF.

Points on this clonotype: The junction shows a germline mismatch at one end, possibly a read error. V usage is TRBV7-7 and J usage is TRBJ2-6; TRBD2 is a possible D gene (8 bases). The CDR3 length is 17 residues. The germline V gene has CDR1 SSHAT and CDR2 FNYEAQ (reference sequence). CDR3 in DNA: TGTGCTAGCAGCTCGGGACTAGGGGGCTCCGGGGCCAACGTCCTGACTTTC. Translation: CASSSGLGGSGANVLTF.

This clonotype occurred a few times. The V call is TRBV11-2, the J call TRBJ1-4; D gene ambiguous. With 1 base removed from V and 7 bases from J, the gap between germline ends came to 7 bases. The CDR3 length is 13 residues. The germline V gene encodes CDR1 SGHAT and CDR2 FQNNGV. CDR3 in DNA: TGTGCCAGCAGCTTAGGGACGGTTGAAAAACTGTTTTTT. This sequence encodes CASSLGTVEKLFF.

This clonotype was detected only a few times. V gene TRBV5-5 combines with J gene TRBJ2-2; tentatively, D is TRBD2 (6 bases). Germline loops: CDR1 SGHKS, CDR2 YYEKEE (reference sequence). With 4 bases removed from V and 3 bases from J, the gap between germline ends came to 19 bases. The length of the CDR3 is 17 residues. The CDR3 DNA follows: TGTGCCAGCAGCGTTGGGCCCGGGGAGGTGTACACCGGGGAGCTGTTTTTT. Translated, it gives CASSVGPGEVYTGELFF.

The table lists this clonotype with a few counts. The chain is built from TRBV19 and TRBJ2-6; the D is unclear. V was clipped by 2 bases and J by 0 bases, with 5 bases between them. Germline V CDR1 and CDR2: LNHDA, SQIVND (reference sequence). The CDR3 runs to 15 residues. The CDR3 protein is CASSIFVSGANVLTF. DNA for the CDR3: TGTGCCAGTAGTATATTTGTCTCTGGGGCCAACGTCCTGACTTTC. The full variable domain, completed using reference TRBV19 and TRBJ2-6, is DGGITQSPKYLFRKEGQNVTLSCEQNLNHDAMYWYRQDPGQGLRLIYYSQIVNDFQKGDIAEGYSVSREKKESFPLTVTSAQKNPTAFYLCASSIFVSGANVLTFGAGSRLTVL.

The V and J genes are TRBV5-1 and TRBJ2-7; TRBD1 might be the D (6 bases). CDR1 is SGHRS and CDR2 is YFSETQ in the germline V gene. The CDR3 has 16 amino acids. The germline V and J ends were trimmed by 3 bases and 2 bases, with 18 bases remaining between them. CDR3 residues: CASSSLTRTAAYEQYF. CDR3 nucleotides: TGCGCCAGCAGCTCACTTACCCGGACAGCGGCCTACGAGCAGTACTTC.

The rearrangement links TRBV12-3 or TRBV12-4 to TRBJ2-1, with 8 bases fitting TRBD2. This CDR3 contains 14 residues. With 5 bases clipped from V and 15 bases from J, the junction kept 15 bases outside the gene matches. The CDR3 protein is CASSPGSSGPRGFF. CDR3 DNA sequence: TGTGCCAGCAGTCCGGGCTCTAGCGGGCCCCGGGGGTTCTTC.

A few counts support this clonotype. The V gene is TRBV6-5, the J gene TRBJ1-1; 9 bases fit TRBD1. With 6 bases clipped from V and 4 bases from J, the junction kept 3 bases outside the gene matches. This CDR3 has 13 amino acids. CDR1 and CDR2 from the germline V gene are MNHEY and SVGAGI. CDR3 in amino acids: CASSRQGGTEAFF. The CDR3 nucleotides read TGTGCCAGCAGCCGACAGGGGGGCACTGAAGCTTTCTTT.

This clonotype was seen ten or more times. This chain uses TRBV9 with TRBJ1-5; D gene unclear. Trimming took 5 bases from V and 7 from J, leaving 13 bases between them. This CDR3 spans 13 amino acids. Looked up from germline, CDR1 is SGDLS and CDR2 is YYNGEE. The DNA of the CDR3 is TGTGCCAGCAGTTCGCGCCCTGAGCAGCCCCAGCATTTT. It yields the protein CASSSRPEQPQHF.

This clonotype was detected only a few times. The chain recombines TRBV11-2 with TRBJ2-2; D unclear. This CDR3 is 14 amino acids long. Germline lookup yields CDR1 SGHAT and CDR2 FQNNGV. Trimming shortened V by 4 bases and J by 1 base, and 7 bases separated the two germline ends. The CDR3 sequence is CASSSSGNTGELFF. The CDR3, as DNA: TGTGCCAGCAGCTCGTCCGGGAACACCGGGGAGCTGTTTTTT.

The rearrangement links TRBV9 to TRBJ1-1; a possible D gene is TRBD1 (6 bases). Germline V gene lookup returns CDR1 SGDLS and CDR2 YYNGEE. The CDR3 covers 13 residues. V lost 3 bases to trimming and J lost 2 bases, with 8 bases between them. Written as DNA, the CDR3 is TGTGCCAGCAGCGGGACAGTTAACACTGAAGCTTTCTTT. Its translation: CASSGTVNTEAFF.

This clonotype was counted a few times. V usage is TRBV6-5 and J usage is TRBJ1-5, with a possible D match to TRBD1 (5 bases). This CDR3 is 15 amino acids long. V dropped 6 bases and J dropped 2 bases, with 14 bases sitting between them. Per germline, CDR1 MNHEY and CDR2 SVGAGI. CDR3 sequence reads: CASRTGGMGNQPQHF. The CDR3 DNA reads as TGTGCCAGCAGGACGGGGGGAATGGGCAATCAGCCCCAGCATTTT.

The chain is built from TRBV6-2 or TRBV6-3 and TRBJ2-5; 10 bases align to TRBD2. The germline V gene encodes CDR1 MNHEY and CDR2 SVGEGT. The junction had 7 bases not matched to a gene; V was cut back by 0 bases and J by 0 bases. This CDR3 has 18 residues. This chain's CDR3 is CASSYSKLAGGYQETQYF. CDR3 sequence (DNA): TGTGCCAGCAGTTACTCGAAATTAGCGGGGGGTTACCAAGAGACCCAGTACTTC.